Listed below are T cell receptor beta chains from one sample, sequenced in a study of Graves' ophthalmopathy and Graves' hyperthyroidism. TCRdb re-called the multiplex PCR reads with MiXCR, one entry per CDR3 protein. In the table there are 500,000 to 600,000 distinct CDR3 sequences, about 35% of which are singletons. The sequenced sample consisted of peripheral blood or thyroid tissue (not recorded which). All receptors come from an adult man with Graves' hyperthyroidism. The CDR3 runs from the conserved cysteine through the conserved F or W. Fields, in order: clone size, J gene, D gene, V gene, CDR3 DNA, CDR3 protein. D genes are given only for firm matches. Expanded clones are given a class, and other clones once, few, many or no size at all.

size: many; J: TRBJ1-2; D: TRBD1; V: TRBV4-1; DNA: TGCGCCAGCAGCCAGGGACAGGGCGGTCGTGGCTACACCTTC; CDR3: CASSQGQGGRGYTF
size: -; J: TRBJ1-1; D: -; V: TRBV29-1; DNA: TGCAGCGTTGAGACCGGGCCCACTGAAGCTTTCTTT; CDR3: CSVETGPTEAFF
size: -; J: TRBJ1-6; D: TRBD1; V: TRBV29-1; DNA: TGCAGCGCGACAGGGAGATTACCTTCACCCCTCCACTTT; CDR3: CSATGRLPSPLHF
size: -; J: TRBJ1-1; D: -; V: TRBV10-3; DNA: TGTGCCACCGGCGGAGCCGACACTGAAGCTTTCTTT; CDR3: CATGGADTEAFF
size: -; J: TRBJ2-5; D: TRBD2; V: TRBV24-1; DNA: TGTGCCACCAGTGATCCTGGACTAGCGGTCCAAGAGACCCAGTACTTC; CDR3: CATSDPGLAVQETQYF
size: many; J: TRBJ2-5; D: -; V: TRBV29-1; DNA: TGCAGCGTTTCCCAGGGCCAAGAGACCCAGTACTTC; CDR3: CSVSQGQETQYF
size: many; J: TRBJ2-7; D: -; V: TRBV24-1; DNA: TGTGCCACCAGTGCAGGGACCTTCTACGAGCAGTACTTC; CDR3: CATSAGTFYEQYF
size: few; J: TRBJ2-5; D: -; V: TRBV7-6; DNA: TGTGCCAGCAGCTTAGACCAGGCAGGTCAAGAGACCCAGTACTTC; CDR3: CASSLDQAGQETQYF
size: -; J: TRBJ2-5; D: -; V: TRBV5-8; DNA: TGTGCCAGCAGCCGGGACTCGACCCCGACCCAGTACTTC; CDR3: CASSRDSTPTQYF
size: -; J: TRBJ2-7; D: -; V: TRBV12-3/TRBV12-4; DNA: TGTGCCAGCAGTTTAGTGGGGGGGGGCGACGAGCAGTACTTC; CDR3: CASSLVGGGDEQYF
size: -; J: TRBJ1-1; D: TRBD1; V: TRBV2; DNA: TGTGCCAGCAGTCCGAAGACAGGGTTGGACACTGAAGCTTTCTTT; CDR3: CASSPKTGLDTEAFF
size: -; J: TRBJ2-7; D: -; V: TRBV10-3; DNA: TGTGCCATCAGTGAGTCTAGAGGGGGATCCACCTACGAGCAGTACTTC; CDR3: CAISESRGGSTYEQYF
size: -; J: TRBJ2-7; D: -; V: TRBV29-1; DNA: TGCAGCGTTGCCCGACTGGCTGGATCCTACGAGCAGCACTTC; CDR3: CSVARLAGSYEQHF
size: few; J: TRBJ2-7; D: TRBD1; V: TRBV12-5; DNA: TGTGCTAGTGGTTTGCCCCCAAGGGGACAGGGCGCCGACGAGCAGTACTTC; CDR3: CASGLPPRGQGADEQYF
size: many; J: TRBJ2-5; D: -; V: TRBV24-1; DNA: TGTGCCACCAGTGATCGGTCCCAAGAGACCCAGTACTTC; CDR3: CATSDRSQETQYF